This T cell receptor beta chain was documented in a study of OX40 agonist ivuxolimab in advanced cancers. Study-wide context: The study enrolled dose-escalation patients with hepatocellular carcinoma, melanoma, renal cell or head and neck cancer.

Blood got drawn at baseline, again on cycle 4 day 1, and then on cycle 7 day 1. Repertoires were generated with immunoSEQ multiplex PCR, while TCRdb's copy carries only in-frame clones and drops some. In the table there are more than 55,000 clones, around 87% of which are singletons. J lost 5 bases, V lost 6 bases, and 3 bases had no gene match. CDR1 MNHEY and CDR2 SVGAGI come from the germline V gene. The length of the CDR3 is 13 residues. Notes on the study in general: Dosing at 0.1 to 3.0 mg/kg was accompanied by clonal expansion of CD4+ and CD8+ blood T cells by week 6. Mean expanded clone counts were higher in CD8+ than CD4+ T cells.

Details on this clone: What it binds is unknown.

V is TRBV6-5 and J is TRBJ1-5; 8 positions match TRBD1. This sequence originates from an adult with an advanced solid tumor such as melanoma, head and neck, liver or kidney cancer. The sample in question was CD4+ or CD8+ T cells sorted from blood, obtained in a trial of the OX40 agonist ivuxolimab. As DNA, the CDR3 is TGTGCCAGCAGGGACAGGGCTGATCAGCCCCAGCATTTT. It yields the protein CASRDRADQPQHF.